The 32 T cell receptor beta chains below all came from one sample that was sequenced in a study of blood T cell repertoires in COVID-19. Sequenced by immunoSEQ multiplex PCR; TCRdb stores in-frame clones only, minus some. In the table there are over 100,000 clones, about 85% of which are singletons. Source material: peripheral blood. These receptors originate from an elderly man with acute or convalescent COVID-19.

This clone was found a few times. The chain employs TRBV3-1 (or the pseudogene TRBV3-2) and TRBJ2-7, with TRBD1 as a possible D gene (5 bases). Germline V CDR1 and CDR2: LGHDT, YNNKEL (reference sequence). CDR3 length equals 13 residues. V lost 4 bases and J 3 bases, leaving 10 bases between the germline ends. The CDR3 DNA sequence: TGTGCCAGCAGCCCTGGGGCCCTCTACGAGCAGTACTTC. Amino acid sequence: CASSPGALYEQYF.

The chain is built from TRBV9 and TRBJ1-2; a weak D match, TRBD1 (6 bases). V was cut by 4 bases and J by 4 bases, with 14 bases left in between. Germline CDR1 reads SGDLS; CDR2 reads YYNGEE. The CDR3 is 14 residues long. CDR3 protein: CASSTRDTRYGYTF. The CDR3, as DNA: TGTGCCAGCAGCACCCGGGACACCCGCTATGGCTACACCTTC. Based on the CDR3 plus reference TRBV9 and TRBJ1-2, the full variable domain is DSGVTQTPKHLITATGQRVTLRCSPRSGDLSVYWYQQSLDQGLQFLIQYYNGEERAKGNILERFSAQQFPDLHSELNLSSLELGDSALYFCASSTRDTRYGYTFGSGTRLTVV.

The chain is built from TRBV3-1 (or the pseudogene TRBV3-2) and TRBJ2-4, with D possibly being TRBD1 (6 bases). The V end was cut by 4 bases, the J end by 5 bases, with 12 bases between. The V gene's germline CDR1 is LGHDT and CDR2 YNNKEL (reference sequence). The CDR3 sequence is 14 residues long. The CDR3 loop reads CASSPGVMQNIQYF. CDR3 nucleotide sequence: TGTGCCAGCAGCCCAGGGGTAATGCAAAACATTCAGTACTTC.

The V gene is TRBV27, the J gene TRBJ2-7, with 11 bases matching TRBD2. V lost 8 bases to trimming and J lost 2 bases; unmatched junction nucleotides: 8. The CDR3 loop spans 15 amino acids. Per germline, CDR1 MNHEY and CDR2 SMNVEV (reference sequence). The CDR3 coding sequence is TGTGCCAGCCCCCCAGGACTAGCGGGCACCTACGAGCAGTACTTC. It is translated as CASPPGLAGTYEQYF.

The CDR3 loop reads CATGDRGTGYEQYF. For the CDR3, the DNA is TGTGCCACAGGCGACAGGGGAACGGGCTACGAGCAGTACTTC. V and J are TRBV19 and TRBJ2-7, with 8 bases identical to TRBD1. The V gene end was trimmed by 10 bases and the J gene end by 3 bases; junction bases not matched to a gene: 11. CDR1 LNHDA and CDR2 SQIVND come from the germline V gene (reference sequence). This CDR3 has 14 amino acids.

V gene TRBV10-3 combines with J gene TRBJ2-1; 7 bases line up with TRBD1. Trimming at V came to 6 bases and at J to 3 bases, leaving 8 bases not matched to a gene. Germline V gene data show CDR1 as ENHRY and CDR2 as SYGVKD. CDR3 length: 15 residues. In DNA, the CDR3 is TGTGCCATCAGCAACTTAGGGACAGTCTACAATGAGCAGTTCTTC. Amino acid sequence: CAISNLGTVYNEQFF.

A few counts support this clone. The chain joins TRBV19 to TRBJ1-1; 8 bases map to TRBD1. Germline lookup yields CDR1 LNHDA and CDR2 SQIVND (reference sequence). There are 14 residues in the CDR3. Germline trimming cut 7 bases from V and 4 bases from J; bases unmatched to any gene: 8. CDR3 sequence (DNA): TGTGCCAGTACCCGACAGGGGATGGGCACTGAAGCTTTCTTT. Its translation is CASTRQGMGTEAFF.

The chain has TRBV18 and TRBJ2-7; TRBD1 aligns across 7 bases. Germline loops: CDR1 KGHSH, CDR2 LQKENI. This CDR3 contains 15 residues. With 6 bases clipped from V and 3 bases from J, the junction kept 11 bases outside the gene matches. CDR3 bases: TGTGCCAGCTCTCCCATAGGACAGGCCATCTACGAGCAGTACTTC. Amino acids: CASSPIGQAIYEQYF.

The rearrangement links TRBV2 to TRBJ1-2, with unresolved D. Trimming took off 4 bases at V and 7 bases at J, with 22 bases between the two ends. CDR3 length: 16 amino acids. Germline V gives CDR1 SNHLY, CDR2 FYNNEI. CDR3 residues: CASSAEVAMGSRGYTF. As DNA, the CDR3 is TGTGCCAGCAGTGCTGAAGTGGCAATGGGCTCGCGTGGCTACACCTTC. Variable domain in full (rest from reference TRBV2 and TRBJ1-2): EPEVTQTPSHQVTQMGQEVILRCVPISNHLYFYWYRQILGQKVEFLVSFYNNEISEKSEIFDDQFSVERPDGSNFTLKIRSTKLEDSAMYFCASSAEVAMGSRGYTFGSGTRLTVV.

This sequence joins TRBV3-1 (or the pseudogene TRBV3-2) and TRBJ2-5; 7 positions match TRBD1. CDR1 is LGHDT and CDR2 is YNNKEL in the germline V gene (reference sequence). The CDR3 is 15 residues long. With 2 bases clipped from V and 1 base from J, the junction kept 4 bases outside the gene matches. CDR3 nucleotides: TGTGCCAGCAGCCAATGGGGACAGTCCCAAGAGACCCAGTACTTC. Translated: CASSQWGQSQETQYF.

V is TRBV6-9 and J is TRBJ2-5; a possible D gene is TRBD1 (5 bases). There are 15 residues in the CDR3. Trimming shortened V by 1 base and J by 3 bases, and 12 bases separated the two germline ends. Germline CDR1 and CDR2: MNHGY and SVAAGI. The chain's CDR3 is CASSYFSPGKETQYF. The CDR3 DNA reads TGTGCCAGCAGTTATTTTTCTCCAGGGAAAGAGACCCAGTACTTC.

J is TRBJ2-5 and V is TRBV5-1; D might be TRBD1 (5 bases). The V end lost 2 bases, the J end lost 6 bases, and 11 bases lay between the germline ends. Germline assignment: CDR1 SGHRS and CDR2 YFSETQ. The CDR3 is 13 residues long. The CDR3 here is CASSFQGRQTQYF. CDR3 sequence (DNA): TGCGCCAGCAGCTTTCAGGGCCGGCAGACCCAGTACTTC.

This chain connects TRBV28 to TRBJ2-7; a weak D match, TRBD1 (6 bases). The CDR3 is 15 amino acids. CDR1 is MDHEN, CDR2 SYDVKM, per germline. Trimming removed 6 bases from V and 2 bases from J, with 17 bases in between. The CDR3 coding sequence is TGTGCCAGCAGACCTACAGGGACACAAACCTACGAGCAGTACTTC. Translated: CASRPTGTQTYEQYF.

CDR3 residues: CSVGRLAGGISYNEQFF. The CDR3 DNA sequence: TGCAGCGTTGGAAGACTAGCGGGAGGAATCTCCTACAATGAGCAGTTCTTC. The chain combines TRBV29-1 with TRBJ2-1; 13 bases map to TRBD2. Per the germline V gene, CDR1 is SQVTM and CDR2 is ANQGSEA. The CDR3 is made up of 17 amino acids. Losses at the gene ends were 4 bases for V and 0 bases for J; bases not matched to a gene: 6.

The rearrangement uses TRBV5-4 and TRBJ2-2; 10 bases map to TRBD1. CDR1 and CDR2 (germline): SGHNT, YYREEE (reference sequence). V lost 4 bases, J lost 5 bases, and 11 bases stayed unmatched. This CDR3 contains 17 residues. The CDR3 region is CASSPRGTGAGTGELFF. CDR3 nucleotides: TGTGCCAGCAGCCCTCGCGGGACAGGGGCGGGAACCGGGGAGCTGTTTTTT.

This clone occurred once. The V call is TRBV29-1, the J call TRBJ2-7, with D perhaps TRBD1 (6 bases). The germline CDR1 and CDR2 sequences are SQVTM and ANQGSEA. V lost 5 bases to trimming and J lost 5 bases, with 16 bases between them. This CDR3 has 13 amino acids. CDR3 in amino acids: CSVRLRGNNEQYF. CDR3 in DNA: TGCAGCGTTAGACTAAGGGGGAATAACGAGCAGTACTTC.

CDR3 sequence: CASSDRGLTEAFF. Here the CDR3 DNA reads TGTGCCAGCAGCGACAGGGGGCTCACTGAAGCTTTCTTT. The chain uses TRBV7-2 and TRBJ1-1; 10 bases fit TRBD1. Trimming removed 5 bases from V and 4 bases from J; junction bases left unmatched: 1. This CDR3 spans 13 amino acids. In germline, CDR1 is SGHTA, CDR2 FQGNSA.

The CDR3 sequence: CASNTPGDRVGEQYF. The CDR3 DNA is TGTGCCAGTAACACCCCTGGGGACAGGGTTGGCGAGCAGTACTTC. This chain connects TRBV18 to TRBJ2-7; 9 nucleotides match TRBD1. Trimming removed 9 bases from V and 6 bases from J; junction bases left unmatched: 15. Looked up from germline, CDR1 is KGHSH and CDR2 is LQKENI. The CDR3 is 15 residues long.

The V call is TRBV15, the J call TRBJ2-1; D is undetermined. CDR1 and CDR2 (germline): LNHNV, YYDKDF (reference sequence). The CDR3 consists of 16 residues. V was pared by 0 bases and J by 0 bases, with 9 bases between. CDR3 DNA sequence: TGTGCCACCAGCAGAGATCTACTGAGCTCCTACAATGAGCAGTTCTTC. Translating gives CATSRDLLSSYNEQFF.

V and J are TRBV5-1 and TRBJ2-7; 11 nucleotides line up with TRBD2. After removal of 5 bases from V and 0 bases from J, the junction contained 7 bases not matched to a gene. The CDR3 covers 16 residues. Per germline, CDR1 SGHRS and CDR2 YFSETQ. CDR3 in amino acids: CASRTTSGDRSYEQYF. The CDR3, as DNA: TGCGCCAGCAGAACGACTAGCGGGGATCGCTCCTACGAGCAGTACTTC.

This chain links TRBV11-1 with TRBJ1-1, with D possibly matching TRBD1 (6 bases). Trimming took 1 base from V and 10 from J, leaving 19 bases between them. Germline-derived CDR1 and CDR2 are SGHAT and FQDESV (reference sequence). CDR3 length equals 15 residues. The CDR3 spells CASSLGRTGQERAFF. The CDR3 DNA follows: TGTGCCAGCAGCTTAGGCCGGACGGGACAAGAGAGAGCTTTCTTT. Based on the CDR3 plus reference TRBV11-1 and TRBJ1-1, the full variable domain is EAEVAQSPRYKITEKSQAVAFWCDPISGHATLYWYRQILGQGPELLVQFQDESVVDDSQLPKDRFSAERLKGVDSTLKIQPAELGDSAMYLCASSLGRTGQERAFFGQGTRLTVV.

This sequence joins TRBV19 and TRBJ2-1, with D perhaps matching TRBD1 (5 bases). Trimming took off 8 bases at V and 5 bases at J, with 16 bases between the two ends. This CDR3 has 14 amino acids. The germline gives CDR1 LNHDA, CDR2 SQIVND (reference sequence). CDR3 DNA: TGTGCCAGTGGCCCGTGGCAGGGAAACAATGAGCAGTTCTTC. This translates into CASGPWQGNNEQFF.

The chain carries TRBV27 and TRBJ1-2; D unclear. CDR1 and CDR2 (germline): MNHEY, SMNVEV (reference sequence). Trimming shortened V by 3 bases and J by 4 bases, and 15 bases separated the two germline ends. CDR3 length: 15 residues. The CDR3 nucleotides read TGTGCCAGCAGTTTTAGTTCCCAAAGTGGCTATGGCTACACCTTC. It is translated as CASSFSSQSGYGYTF.

V usage is TRBV10-3 and J usage is TRBJ2-2; 12 nucleotides align to TRBD2. Trimming removed 7 bases from V and 4 bases from J; junction bases left unmatched: 1. This CDR3 has 14 residues. CDR1 and CDR2 (germline): ENHRY, SYGVKD. The DNA of the CDR3 is TGTGCCATCACTAGCGGGGGGGGCACCGGGGAGCTGTTTTTT. It translates to CAITSGGGTGELFF.

This clone has just a few counts. CDR3 nucleotides: TGTGCCAGCTCACCACCTCGGGGGGGCGTCTATGGCTACACCTTC. Protein sequence: CASSPPRGGVYGYTF. The chain couples TRBV18 to TRBJ1-2; D perhaps matches TRBD1 (6 bases). This CDR3 spans 15 amino acids. CDR1 KGHSH and CDR2 LQKENI come from the germline V gene. The V and J ends lost 0 bases and 4 bases respectively, with 12 bases between them. Filled out from reference TRBV18 and TRBJ1-2, the complete variable domain reads NAGVMQNPRHLVRRRGQEARLRCSPMKGHSHVYWYRQLPEEGLKFMVYLQKENIIDESGMPKERFSAEFPKEGPSILRIQQVVRGDSAAYFCASSPPRGGVYGYTFGSGTRLTVV.

V and J are TRBV19 and TRBJ1-2; TRBD1 matches 9 bases. Germline V CDR1 and CDR2: LNHDA, SQIVND (reference sequence). V lost 2 bases and J lost 2; bases outside the gene matches: 3. CDR3 size: 15 residues. CDR3 amino acids: CASSITGGANYGYTF. CDR3 DNA: TGTGCCAGTAGTATAACAGGGGGCGCAAACTATGGCTACACCTTC.

The chain recombines TRBV4-3 with TRBJ1-1; the D gene is possibly TRBD1 (5 bases). Germline loops: CDR1 LGHNA, CDR2 YSLEER. Between the trimmed V and J ends, which lost 1 base and 6 bases, there was a span of 18 bases. This CDR3 spans 16 amino acids. CDR3 sequence: CASSQALAGRLAEAFF. CDR3 in DNA: TGCGCCAGCAGCCAAGCCCTCGCAGGGAGGTTGGCTGAAGCTTTCTTT.

The rearrangement joins TRBV5-1 to TRBJ1-4, with 10 nucleotides matching TRBD1. The CDR3 runs 17 residues. Per germline, CDR1 SGHRS and CDR2 YFSETQ. J gave up 7 bases and V 0 bases, and 9 bases lay outside the gene matches. The CDR3 here is CASSLVGTGARGEKLFF. CDR3 nucleotide sequence: TGCGCCAGCAGCTTGGTTGGGACAGGGGCGCGAGGTGAAAAACTGTTTTTT.

The chain couples TRBV9 to TRBJ2-3; D is uncertain. V lost 4 bases and J lost 2, with 8 bases in between. The CDR3 is 13 residues long. Germline assignment: CDR1 SGDLS and CDR2 YYNGEE. In DNA, the CDR3 is TGTGCCAGCAGCTCCCATCCCACAGATACGCAGTATTTT. Protein: CASSSHPTDTQYF.

This sequence joins TRBV27 and TRBJ2-5, with TRBD2 identical over 11 bases. The CDR3 spans 15 residues. Germline assignment: CDR1 MNHEY and CDR2 SMNVEV (reference sequence). Trimming at V came to 7 bases and at J to 4 bases, leaving 8 bases not matched to a gene. CDR3 amino acids: CASTRTSGRIETQYF. In nucleotides, the CDR3 is TGTGCCAGCACCCGAACTAGCGGGAGAATAGAGACCCAGTACTTC.

The CDR3 is CASATGGGNTEAFF. CDR3 sequence (DNA): TGCGCCAGCGCGACAGGGGGCGGAAACACTGAAGCTTTCTTT. The chain recombines TRBV5-1 with TRBJ1-1; 10 bases are shared with TRBD1. Unmatched junction bases numbered 5, after V lost 7 bases and J lost 2 bases. The CDR3 is 14 residues long. CDR1 and CDR2 (germline): SGHRS, YFSETQ.

The rearrangement uses TRBV7-9 and TRBJ2-1, with a weak D call TRBD2 (6 bases). V shed 0 bases and J shed 7 bases, with 7 bases lying between them. The germline CDR1 and CDR2 sequences are SEHNR and FQNEAQ (reference sequence). The CDR3 sequence is 13 residues long. CDR3 residues: CASSLAGGNEQFF. The DNA of the CDR3 is TGTGCCAGCAGCTTAGCGGGGGGTAATGAGCAGTTCTTC. Full variable domain (remainder filled in from reference TRBV7-9 and TRBJ2-1): DTGVSQNPRHKITKRGQNVTFRCDPISEHNRLYWYRQTLGQGPEFLTYFQNEAQLEKSRLLSDRFSAERPKGSFSTLEIQRTEQGDSAMYLCASSLAGGNEQFFGPGTRLTVL.